The source of this T cell receptor beta chain is a study of blood T cell repertoires in COVID-19. Study-wide background: Sources were T cells, B-cell-depleted T cells, or PBMCs; the material itself was cDNA or gDNA.

In germline, CDR1 is MDHEN, CDR2 SYDVKM. The V gene end was trimmed by 10 bases and the J gene end by 7 bases; junction bases not matched to a gene: 22. This CDR3 has 18 residues. Sequenced by immunoSEQ multiplex PCR; TCRdb stores in-frame clones only, minus some. The data show about 230,000 clones, around 83% seen once. The specimen sequenced was peripheral blood. The gene calls are TRBV28 and TRBJ2-1, with 10 bases matching TRBD2. The TCR was taken from a woman aged 45-65 years with acute or convalescent COVID-19. CDR3 sequence (DNA): TGTGCCACCACGTCCGGGGGTCTAGCGGGGGATCTTTTGAATGAGCAGTTCTTC. Protein sequence: CATTSGGLAGDLLNEQFF.